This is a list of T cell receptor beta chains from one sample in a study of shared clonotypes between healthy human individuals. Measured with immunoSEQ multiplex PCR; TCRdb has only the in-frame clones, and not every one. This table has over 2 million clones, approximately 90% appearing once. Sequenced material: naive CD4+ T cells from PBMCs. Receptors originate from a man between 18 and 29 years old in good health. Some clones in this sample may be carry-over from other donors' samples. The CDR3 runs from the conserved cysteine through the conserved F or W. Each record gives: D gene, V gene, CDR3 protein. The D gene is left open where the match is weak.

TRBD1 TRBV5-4 CASSLEGAQNEQFF
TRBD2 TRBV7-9 CASSAMGLALNEQFF
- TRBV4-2 CASSPTRGIRSGYTF
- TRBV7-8 CASGTQLQETQYF
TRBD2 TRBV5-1 CASSFGLAGGPSTDTQYF
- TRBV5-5 CASSSQNANQPQHF
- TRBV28 CASRSRPGTPVGYNEQFF
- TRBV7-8 CASSLIPRPSGANVLTF
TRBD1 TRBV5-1 CASSLGQGLFQPQHF
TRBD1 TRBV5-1 CASSSGRDRGLEQYF
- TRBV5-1 CASSSPEGGNEQFF
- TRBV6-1 CASSTGNTDTQYF
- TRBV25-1 CASSGTTGFQETQYF
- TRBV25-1 CASGDSYNEQFF
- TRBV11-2 CASSLLSGTFPGKLFF